The 30 T cell receptor beta chains listed next were all sequenced from one sample in a study of CD8 T cells in ankylosing spondylitis. TCRdb reprocessed the 5' RACE reads with MiXCR, giving one entry per CDR3 protein. The sample holds a few hundred thousand distinct CDR3 sequences, under 20% seen once. What was sequenced was blood, either unsorted or a sorted T cell fraction (not recorded which). These receptors originate from a male donor with ankylosing spondylitis or in good health (not recorded which).

This clonotype was observed a few times. The J gene is TRBJ2-1, the V gene TRBV5-1; 10 positions agree with TRBD2. The CDR3 has 17 amino acids. J was trimmed by 3 bases and V by 0 bases; bases with no gene match: 6. Germline CDR1 and CDR2: SGHRS and YFSETQ. The CDR3 region is CASSLGLLAGSYNEQFF. CDR3 sequence (DNA): TGCGCCAGCAGCTTGGGCCTACTAGCGGGAAGCTACAATGAGCAGTTCTTC.

This clonotype was found many times. The chain carries TRBV21-1 and TRBJ2-3; the D segment call TRBD2 is taken from the table without a DNA check. TRBV21-1 constitutes a pseudogene. This CDR3 comprises 19 residues. CDR3 sequence: CASSKVGLAGERGTDTQYF. The CDR3 region has the DNA TGTGCCAGCAGCAAAGTCGGATTAGCGGGAGAAAGGGGCACAGATACGCAGTATTTT.

The V gene is TRBV7-9, the J gene TRBJ2-5; 8 bases match TRBD1. The junction had 7 bases not matched to a gene; V was cut back by 5 bases and J by 2 bases. Germline CDR1 reads SEHNR; CDR2 reads FQNEAQ (reference sequence). This CDR3 region has 15 residues. The chain's CDR3 is CASSNRTGLQETQYF. CDR3 in DNA: TGTGCCAGCAGCAATAGGACAGGGTTGCAAGAGACCCAGTACTTC.

The rearrangement links TRBV4-3 to TRBJ2-7; 10 nucleotides line up with TRBD2. The CDR3 runs to 15 residues. Germline V gene data show CDR1 as LGHNA and CDR2 as YSLEER. With V trimmed by 3 bases and J by 7 bases, 9 bases remained unmatched. The CDR3 DNA reads as TGCGCCAGCAGCCAGAAAGGGACTAGCGTCTTGGAGCAGTACTTC. Translated: CASSQKGTSVLEQYF.

This clonotype was seen a handful of times. The rearrangement uses TRBV3-1 and TRBJ2-7; TRBD2 matches 7 bases. CDR1 is LGHDT and CDR2 is YNNKEL in the germline V gene (reference sequence). V gave up 0 bases and J gave up 3 bases; unmatched junction bases: 8. This CDR3 has 16 amino acids. The DNA for the CDR3 is TGTGCCAGCAGCCAAGATCCTGGCGGGAGCTTCTACGAGCAGTACTTC. Amino acid sequence: CASSQDPGGSFYEQYF.

This clonotype was found a few times. The gene calls are TRBV18 and TRBJ2-1, with 8 bases identical to TRBD2. Germline V lookup: CDR1 KGHSH, CDR2 LQKENI. The length of the CDR3 is 17 residues. Losses at the gene ends were 3 bases for V and 3 bases for J; bases not matched to a gene: 10. The CDR3 region is CASSPLTAGVIYNEQFF. The CDR3 coding sequence is TGTGCCAGCTCACCTCTTACAGCGGGAGTGATCTACAATGAGCAGTTCTTC.

This clonotype was seen more than once but under ten times. The chain couples TRBV12-3 or TRBV12-4 to TRBJ2-3, with D perhaps TRBD2 (6 bases). Trimming pared 8 bases from V and 2 bases from J, leaving 17 bases between. The CDR3 has 15 residues. In DNA form, the CDR3 reads TGTGCCAGCCTAGCCTGGCGGGGATACACAGATACGCAGTATTTT. Amino acids: CASLAWRGYTDTQYF.

The table lists this clonotype with many counts. V usage is TRBV4-3 and J usage is TRBJ1-1; D uncertain. Between the trimmed V and J ends, which lost 0 bases and 8 bases, there was a span of 16 bases. The CDR3 spans 15 residues. Germline CDR1 is LGHNA and CDR2 is YSLEER. As DNA, the CDR3 is TGCGCCAGCAGCCAAGATCGGGTAGGGTTTTCGGAAGCTTTCTTT. As protein: CASSQDRVGFSEAFF.

This clonotype has at least ten counts. V gene TRBV7-6 combines with J gene TRBJ2-1; TRBD2 is a possible D gene (6 bases). Germline lookup yields CDR1 SGHVS and CDR2 FNYEAQ. The CDR3 runs to 12 residues. V was clipped by 6 bases and J by 10 bases, with 13 bases between them. In DNA, the CDR3 is TGTGCCAGCAGTCCCGGGACTCAAGAGCAGTTCTTC. Translation: CASSPGTQEQFF.

There are many counts of this clonotype. The chain has TRBV29-1 and TRBJ1-2, with D possibly TRBD1 on 5 matching bases. The CDR3 loop spans 14 amino acids. Germline assignment: CDR1 SQVTM and CDR2 ANQGSEA. V was shortened by 4 bases and J by 2 bases, with 14 bases between the two germline ends. Written as DNA, the CDR3 is TGCAGCGTTGTTGGGGGAGAGGAGAACTATGGCTACACCTTC. Protein product: CSVVGGEENYGYTF. The entire variable domain, with the rest obtained from reference TRBV29-1 and TRBJ1-2, is as follows: SAVISQKPSRDICQRGTSLTIQCQVDSQVTMMFWYRQQPGQSLTLIATANQGSEATYESGFVIDKFPISRPNLTFSTLTVSNMSPEDSSIYLCSVVGGEENYGYTFGSGTRLTVV.

J is TRBJ2-1 and V is TRBV25-1; 8 positions agree with TRBD2. After removal of 6 bases from V and 15 bases from J, the junction contained 7 bases not matched to a gene. CDR1 and CDR2 (germline): MGHDK, SYGVNS. The CDR3 is made up of 11 amino acids. The CDR3 here is CASSTGTSRFF. The CDR3 region has the DNA TGTGCCAGCAGCACCGGGACTAGTCGGTTCTTC.

The V and J genes are TRBV10-3 and TRBJ2-1; D uncertain. V was pared by 2 bases and J by 0 bases, with 14 bases between. CDR3 size: 17 residues. Germline V CDR1 and CDR2: ENHRY, SYGVKD. CDR3 amino acids: CAISEQATESSYNEQFF. As DNA, the CDR3 is TGTGCCATCAGTGAGCAAGCTACAGAGAGCTCCTACAATGAGCAGTTCTTC.

This clonotype appeared once. A much larger clone sits a single nucleotide away, making a read error possible. The CDR3 does not close with the conserved phenylalanine or tryptophan, likely indicating a read error. This chain joins TRBV9 and TRBJ2-7; no definite D call. Trimming shortened V by 4 bases and J by 3 bases, and 17 bases separated the two germline ends. CDR1 is SGDLS, CDR2 YYNGEE, per germline. The CDR3 totals 15 residues. The DNA of the CDR3 is TGTGCCAGCAGCCGAGGATCCGGTATCAGCTACGAGCAGTACCTC. As protein: CASSRGSGISYEQYL.

This clonotype appeared a few times. The chain is built from TRBV6-2 or TRBV6-3 and TRBJ2-7; the D is unclear. The germline gives CDR1 MNHEY, CDR2 SVGEGT. This CDR3 is 13 amino acids long. V was shortened by 3 bases and J by 1 base, with 7 bases between the two germline ends. For the CDR3, the DNA is TGTGCCAGCAGTTATAGGATTTCCTACGAGCAGTACTTC. As protein: CASSYRISYEQYF.

In its sample, this clonotype was seen a few times. The chain carries TRBV29-1 and TRBJ2-3; D is tentatively TRBD1 or TRBD2 (5 bases each). Germline loops: CDR1 SQVTM, CDR2 ANQGSEA. The CDR3 totals 13 residues. V was cut by 4 bases and J by 2 bases, with 10 bases left in between. The chain's CDR3 is CSVVEGITDTQYF. CDR3 DNA sequence: TGCAGCGTTGTTGAGGGGATCACAGATACGCAGTATTTT.

The J gene is TRBJ2-3, the V gene TRBV7-6, with D possibly TRBD2 on 5 matching bases. Germline loops: CDR1 SGHVS, CDR2 FNYEAQ. Trimming stripped 0 bases from V and 6 bases from J, with 16 bases between. This CDR3 contains 16 residues. In nucleotides, the CDR3 is TGTGCCAGCAGCTTAGCGCGGGTTTTCCTTGAGGATACGCAGTATTTT. Translating it yields CASSLARVFLEDTQYF.

The genes are TRBV29-1 and TRBJ2-1; a possible D gene is TRBD1 (6 bases). Germline V gene data show CDR1 as SQVTM and CDR2 as ANQGSEA. The CDR3 is 13 amino acids. Trimming took 6 bases from V and 5 from J, leaving 14 bases between them. DNA for the CDR3: TGCAGCGTCGAAACAGGGCTAAACAATGAGCAGTTCTTC. This codes for CSVETGLNNEQFF.

This clonotype showed up just a few times. This rearrangement joins TRBV27 to TRBJ2-7; no clear D gene. Trimming cost V 3 bases and J 2 bases, with 14 bases left between them. The CDR3 spans 15 residues. The germline CDR1 and CDR2 sequences are MNHEY and SMNVEV (reference sequence). CDR3 residues: CASSFGGGSTYEQYF. For the CDR3, the DNA is TGTGCCAGCAGTTTCGGCGGTGGCTCGACCTACGAGCAGTACTTC.

The rearrangement joins TRBV12-3 or TRBV12-4 to TRBJ2-1; D remains unclear. V dropped 0 bases and J dropped 7 bases, with 4 bases sitting between them. This CDR3 region has 12 residues. In DNA form, the CDR3 reads TGTGCCAGCAGTTTAGCTAAAAATGAGCAGTTCTTC. This translates into CASSLAKNEQFF.

The chain uses TRBV27 and TRBJ2-5; D remains unclear. In germline, CDR1 is MNHEY, CDR2 SMNVEV (reference sequence). Between the trimmed V and J ends, which lost 2 bases and 4 bases, there was a span of 11 bases. CDR3 length: 14 residues. In nucleotides, the CDR3 is TGTGCCAGCAGTTTACTATCGGATTTAGAGACCCAGTACTTC. It codes for CASSLLSDLETQYF.

This chain uses TRBV2 with TRBJ1-1, with 7 bases identical to TRBD1. From germline, CDR1 is SNHLY and CDR2 FYNNEI. The CDR3 totals 12 residues. The J segment lost 6 bases and the V segment lost 7 bases, leaving 5 bases of the junction unmatched. CDR3 residues: CASTQGRSEAFF. The DNA of the CDR3 is TGTGCCAGCACACAGGGGCGGTCTGAAGCTTTCTTT. The variable domain in full, completed from reference TRBV2 and TRBJ1-1, reads EPEVTQTPSHQVTQMGQEVILRCVPISNHLYFYWYRQILGQKVEFLVSFYNNEISEKSEIFDDQFSVERPDGSNFTLKIRSTKLEDSAMYFCASTQGRSEAFFGQGTRLTVV.

Only a few counts were recorded for this clonotype. The chain uses TRBV29-1 and TRBJ2-7, with TRBD1 identical over 8 bases. There are 13 residues in the CDR3. V was pared by 4 bases and J by 4 bases, with 6 bases of the junction left unmatched. Germline V gene lookup returns CDR1 SQVTM and CDR2 ANQGSEA. The DNA of the CDR3 is TGCAGCGTTGTAGCGGACAGGGCTTACGAGCAGTACTTC. Its translation is CSVVADRAYEQYF.

In its sample, this clonotype was seen a few times. The rearrangement joins TRBV9 to TRBJ2-7, with TRBD1 matching over 7 bases. V trimming: 4 bases; J trimming: 0 bases; junction bases outside the gene matches: 13. There are 17 residues in the CDR3. Germline V lookup: CDR1 SGDLS, CDR2 YYNGEE. The CDR3 region has the DNA TGTGCCAGCAGCCTGATAACCGGGACAGCTCGCTCCTACGAGCAGTACTTC. Amino acid sequence: CASSLITGTARSYEQYF. Variable domain in full (rest from reference TRBV9 and TRBJ2-7): DSGVTQTPKHLITATGQRVTLRCSPRSGDLSVYWYQQSLDQGLQFLIQYYNGEERAKGNILERFSAQQFPDLHSELNLSSLELGDSALYFCASSLITGTARSYEQYFGPGTRLTVT.

The rearrangement joins TRBV7-3 to TRBJ2-7; either TRBD1 or TRBD2 may fit D (7 bases each). V was clipped by 5 bases and J by 7 bases, with 27 bases between them. Germline values: CDR1 SGHTA, CDR2 FQGTGA. The CDR3 is made up of 17 amino acids. The CDR3 region is CASSLPGGGHRLTEQYF. The CDR3 bases are TGTGCCAGCAGCCTTCCAGGGGGGGGGCACCGCCTAACTGAGCAGTACTTC.

V usage is TRBV7-8 and J usage is TRBJ1-4; D remains unclear. The CDR3 covers 16 residues. V was cut by 0 bases and J by 0 bases, with 8 bases left in between. From germline, CDR1 is SGHVS and CDR2 FQNEAQ. The CDR3, as DNA: TGTGCCAGCAGCTTAGCAATAAAGTCAACTAATGAAAAACTGTTTTTT. This gives the protein CASSLAIKSTNEKLFF.

This clonotype turned up a few times. The CDR3 coding sequence is TGTGCCAGCAGTGAACACCCGACAGTTACGAACACCGGGGAGCTGTTTTTT. Amino acids: CASSEHPTVTNTGELFF. This chain links TRBV25-1 with TRBJ2-2; the D gene is possibly TRBD1 (5 bases). This CDR3 is built from 17 residues. Germline V lookup: CDR1 MGHDK, CDR2 SYGVNS. The V end was cut by 2 bases, the J end by 0 bases, with 13 bases between.

The chain employs TRBV15 and TRBJ1-2; 9 nucleotides line up with TRBD1. The CDR3 is made up of 16 amino acids. Germline loops: CDR1 LNHNV, CDR2 YYDKDF (reference sequence). After removal of 4 bases from V and 2 bases from J, the junction contained 8 bases not matched to a gene. The CDR3 region is CATSKRPGQGNYGYTF. The CDR3 nucleotides are TGTGCCACCAGCAAAAGACCGGGACAGGGAAACTATGGCTACACCTTC.

This CDR3 is CASSQELVKTEETQYF. CDR3 nucleotide sequence: TGCGCCAGCAGCCAAGAGTTAGTCAAGACGGAGGAGACCCAGTACTTC. V is TRBV4-3 and J is TRBJ2-5, with D uncertain. Trimming cost V 0 bases and J 5 bases, with 16 bases left between them. This CDR3 region has 16 residues. Germline V gene lookup returns CDR1 LGHNA and CDR2 YSLEER.

The chain combines TRBV3-1 with TRBJ2-1; D remains unclear. CDR1 and CDR2 from the germline V gene are LGHDT and YNNKEL (reference sequence). V was cut by 0 bases and J by 2 bases, with 14 bases left in between. This CDR3 region has 17 residues. CDR3 nucleotides: TGTGCCAGCAGCCAAGATACAGCCACCTTGGCCTACAATGAGCAGTTCTTC. Protein product: CASSQDTATLAYNEQFF.

CDR3 residues: CSVEEGMIGEQYF. CDR3 DNA sequence: TGCAGCGTTGAGGAGGGTATGATCGGCGAGCAGTACTTC. V usage is TRBV29-1 and J usage is TRBJ2-7; weak D call: TRBD2 (6 bases). The CDR3 loop spans 13 amino acids. V lost 3 bases and J 6 bases, leaving 15 bases between the germline ends. The germline CDR1 and CDR2 sequences are SQVTM and ANQGSEA.